This T cell receptor (beta chain) was sequenced for a study of T cells in Graves' hyperthyroidism and ophthalmopathy. Stable Graves' hyperthyroidism meant no ophthalmopathy progression within 18 months. Clinical symptoms, serum thyroxine and TRAb, thyroid ultrasound and orbital computed tomography were used for the diagnoses. Authors of the study amplified TCR beta CDR3 regions from RNA transcripts. During a first-round RT-PCR of the TCR CDR3, the HTBI primer set was used. From the multiplex PCR reads, TCRdb called clonotypes with MiXCR, one entry per CDR3 protein. The repertoire includes fewer than 650,000 distinct CDR3 sequences, less than 15% of them detected once, and approximately 15% sits in the top ten. Germline values: CDR1 MNHEY, CDR2 SVGEGT. V lost 4 bases to trimming and J lost 11 bases; unmatched junction nucleotides: 2. The CDR3 sequence is 11 residues long.

Sequenced sample: blood. The rearrangement uses TRBV6-2 or TRBV6-3 and TRBJ1-1; TRBD1 agrees at 9 bases. This receptor was identified in a woman in her thirties or forties with Graves' hyperthyroidism. The CDR3 nucleotides read TGTGCCAGCAGTTCCGGGACAGGGGCTTTCTTT. This codes for CASSSGTGAFF.